The clone carrying this TCR beta chain came up many times. No antigen is known for it. This entry belongs to a study of human T cells and chemical hapten exposure. The study, taken as a whole, reports: TCRs exceeding a frequency of 1 in 1000 stayed unchanged under DPC sensitization.

Using its own MiXCR run on the 5' RACE reads, TCRdb lists one record per CDR3 protein. The sample shows 130,000 or so distinct CDR3 sequences, around 4% of them seen only once. RNA extraction used unfractionated whole blood as the source of total RNA. The CDR3 contains 18 residues. Germline CDR1 and CDR2: MNHEY and SVGEGT. V was trimmed by 6 bases and J by 0 bases, leaving 21 bases between them. The V gene is TRBV6-2 or TRBV6-3, the J gene TRBJ1-5; possibly TRBD1 for D (6 bases). The sequence came from a female donor in good health. CDR3: CASSSTVDRLNSNQPQHF. CDR3 DNA: TGTGCCAGCAGCTCCACGGTGGACAGACTTAATAGCAATCAGCCCCAGCATTTT.